These T cell receptor beta chains were read from a single sample in a study of cytomegalovirus exposure and HLA in healthy donors. The method was immunoSEQ multiplex PCR; TCRdb's version includes in-frame clones alone and lacks a portion of them. The sample records over 150,000 clones, around 68% being singletons. Sequencing used PBMCs. The receptors were gathered from a woman in her thirties or forties in good health and CMV-seropositive. CDR3s include the opening cysteine and the closing phenylalanine or tryptophan. D genes are given only for firm matches. Rows may omit the clone size; those that give it use once, few, many or a size class.

>TRBV11-2|-|TRBD2|TRBJ2-7
TGTGCCAGCAGCTCCCTACTAGCAGCGGGGCCGACATACGAGCAGTACTTC
CASSSLLAAGPTYEQYF
>TRBV7-9|few|-|TRBJ2-4
TGTGCCAGCAGCTCGAGGGGGGGCAAAAACATTCAGTACTTC
CASSSRGGKNIQYF
>TRBV25-1|-|TRBD1|TRBJ1-2
TGTGCCAGCAGTACCGGGACAGGGTGCGGCTACACCTTC
CASSTGTGCGYTF
>TRBV21-1|-|-|TRBJ1-5
TGTGCCAGCAGCAAGTGGCAGGGAAGCAATCAGCCCCAGCATTTT
CASSKWQGSNQPQHF
>TRBV28|-|TRBD2|TRBJ2-3
TGTGCCAGCACCGCGGGGGGAAGGACAGATACGCAGTATTTT
CASTAGGRTDTQYF
>TRBV5-1|-|TRBD2|TRBJ2-5
TGCGCCAGCAGCCTCGGGACTAGCGTAGAGACCCAGTACTTC
CASSLGTSVETQYF
>TRBV5-6|-|-|TRBJ1-3
TGTGCCAGCAGCTTGAGGGGGGGCCTCCTAGTCACCATATATTTT
CASSLRGGLLVTIYF
>TRBV27|-|-|TRBJ2-5
TGTGCCAGCAGTTTAAGCAGGGAAATGCAAGAGACCCAGTACTTC
CASSLSREMQETQYF
>TRBV14|-|-|TRBJ1-1
TGTGCCAGCAGCCCCGTAACAGGGAGTTTGACTGAAGCTTTCTTT
CASSPVTGSLTEAFF
>TRBV25-1|-|TRBD1|TRBJ2-7
TGTGCCAGCAGTAGCTCCTGGACAGGTATTTCCTACGAGCAGTACTTC
CASSSSWTGISYEQYF
>TRBV7-2|-|TRBD2|TRBJ2-5
TGTGCCAGCAGCTCGACTAGACTAGCGGGGGCGATAACTGGGACCCAGTACTTC
CASSSTRLAGAITGTQYF
>TRBV7-6|once|TRBD1|TRBJ2-2
TGTGCCAGCAGCTTAGGAAGGACAGGGGCCGGGGAGCTGTTTTTT
CASSLGRTGAGELFF
>TRBV19|-|TRBD1|TRBJ2-7
TGTGCCAGTAGGGACGGACAGGGGGCGCGGGAGCAGTACTTC
CASRDGQGAREQYF
>TRBV7-2|-|-|TRBJ1-5
TGTGCCAGCAGCACACAGGGTCTGGAGCAGCCCCAGCATTTT
CASSTQGLEQPQHF
>TRBV2|few|-|TRBJ2-7
TGTGCCAGCAGGCGACAGGAAGGGAAGGCCTACGAGCAGTACTTC
CASRRQEGKAYEQYF
>TRBV9|-|-|TRBJ2-3
TGTGCCAGCAGCGTAGGGCCCAGCACAGATACGCAGTATTTT
CASSVGPSTDTQYF
>TRBV6-5|-|-|TRBJ2-7
TGTGCCAGCAGTTACTCACAACCGCTCTCCTACGAGCAGTACTTC
CASSYSQPLSYEQYF
>TRBV5-1|few|-|TRBJ1-1
TGCGCCAGCAGCGCAAGGACAGTTGACACTGAAGCTTTCTTT
CASSARTVDTEAFF
>TRBV7-2|-|-|TRBJ2-3
TGTGCCAGCAGCAAGTCTCAGCAGGGTCCGCAGTATTTT
CASSKSQQGPQYF
>TRBV29-1|-|TRBD2|TRBJ2-7
TGCAGCGTTCGACCCCGGACTAGCGGGGAGAACGAGCAGTACTTC
CSVRPRTSGENEQYF
>TRBV5-4|once|TRBD2|TRBJ2-2
TGTGCCAGCAGCTTGGGCCCGTTCTTGGCGGGAGTCAACGGGGAGCTGTTTTTT
CASSLGPFLAGVNGELFF
>TRBV2|-|TRBD1|TRBJ1-1
TGTGCCAGCAGTGATCGGACAGGCCAAGAAAAAGCTTTCTTT
CASSDRTGQEKAFF
>TRBV28|-|TRBD1|TRBJ2-7
TGTGCCAGCAGTCCAGATCGGACAGGGGGCTCCTACGAGCAGTACTTC
CASSPDRTGGSYEQYF
>TRBV5-4|-|-|TRBJ2-7
TGTGCCAGCAGCTTGGGGACCACAGGGCCCTACGAGCAGTACTTC
CASSLGTTGPYEQYF
>TRBV6-4|few|-|TRBJ2-1
TGTGCCAGCAGTGACGTACAGGGAAATGAGCAGTTCTTC
CASSDVQGNEQFF
>TRBV6-1|-|TRBD1|TRBJ2-7
TGTGCCAGCAGTGAAAGGACAGGGTTTACCTACGAGCAGTACTTC
CASSERTGFTYEQYF
>TRBV28|-|-|TRBJ2-2
TGTGCCAGCAGCCCCCTCGGGGAGCTGTTTTTT
CASSPLGELFF